This T cell receptor (beta chain) was identified during a study of T-cell reconstitution after alpha-beta-depleted transplantation in children. V dropped 2 bases and J dropped 5 bases, with 13 bases sitting between them. There are 15 residues in the CDR3. Unique molecular identifiers were incorporated when the TCRbeta library was constructed. TCRdb fed the PCR reads into MiXCR, producing one record per CDR3 protein. The sample records 400,000 to 500,000 distinct CDR3 sequences, about a tenth being singletons. This clonotype showed up just a few times. The sample consisted of PBMCs from the stem cell graft donor, taken from the stem cell graft. This clonotype originated in a human donor who donated a stem cell graft to a child with acute myeloid leukemia. The J gene is TRBJ2-1, the V gene TRBV12-3 or TRBV12-4; perhaps TRBD2 as D (6 bases). CDR3 coding DNA: TGTGCCAGCAGTTTAATCGGGAGAGGCGACAATGAGCAGTTCTTC. It is translated as CASSLIGRGDNEQFF.